These 23 T cell receptor beta chains came from one sample sequenced in a study of cytomegalovirus exposure and HLA in healthy donors. With 60 Vbeta and 13 Jbeta primers, the PCR was carried out. TCRdb's copy holds only in-frame clones and misses some; the assay was immunoSEQ multiplex PCR. This table has about 160,000 clones, about 77% appearing once. The material sequenced was PBMCs. Receptors originate from a woman aged 40-49 years in good health and CMV-seropositive.

This clone was seen more than once but under ten times. The chain couples TRBV7-2 to TRBJ1-1; no definite D call. Germline CDR1 is SGHTA and CDR2 is FQGNSA. The CDR3 is 13 amino acids. Trimming stripped 8 bases from V and 3 bases from J, with 13 bases between. This CDR3 is CASGGQAYTEAFF. In DNA form, the CDR3 reads TGTGCCAGCGGCGGGCAGGCGTACACTGAAGCTTTCTTT.

The CDR3 region has the DNA TGTGCCAGCAGCTTAGGCCAGGGACTGATGGGCCAAGAGACCCAGTACTTC. Translating gives CASSLGQGLMGQETQYF. This sequence joins TRBV7-2 and TRBJ2-5; weak D call: TRBD2 (6 bases). This CDR3 has 17 amino acids. V was shortened by 1 base and J by 1 base, with 16 bases between the two germline ends. Germline V CDR1 and CDR2: SGHTA, FQGNSA.

The V and J genes are TRBV2 and TRBJ1-2; maybe TRBD1 (6 bases). The CDR3 extends over 15 amino acids. V shed 8 bases and J shed 6 bases, with 22 bases lying between them. Germline V gives CDR1 SNHLY, CDR2 FYNNEI. CDR3 loop: CASSPAGATWNGYTF. Written as DNA, the CDR3 is TGTGCCAGCTCCCCGGCAGGGGCCACCTGGAATGGCTACACCTTC.

The V call is TRBV12-5, the J call TRBJ2-3, with 9 bases that match TRBD2. There are 15 residues in the CDR3. With V trimmed by 4 bases and J by 2 bases, 4 bases remained unmatched. Germline-derived CDR1 and CDR2 are LGHNT and FRNRAP. DNA for the CDR3: TGTGCTAGTGGTTCCGGGACTAGCTTCACAGATACGCAGTATTTT. It encodes CASGSGTSFTDTQYF.

This chain uses TRBV18 with TRBJ2-1; the D gene is possibly TRBD2 (5 bases). V was cut by 6 bases and J by 7 bases, with 16 bases left in between. The germline V gene has CDR1 KGHSH and CDR2 LQKENI. This CDR3 has 14 residues. The CDR3 nucleotides read TGTGCCAGCTCTGTGGCCGGGGTTATGAATGAGCAGTTCTTC. Translation gives CASSVAGVMNEQFF.

J is TRBJ2-1 and V is TRBV27, with 8 positions matching TRBD2. The CDR3 runs to 15 residues. Trimming cost V 5 bases and J 4 bases; bases outside gene matches: 7. The germline V gene has CDR1 MNHEY and CDR2 SMNVEV (reference sequence). The DNA of the CDR3 is TGTGCCAGCAGTAGTACTAGCGGTATATACAATGAGCAGTTCTTC. Its protein is CASSSTSGIYNEQFF.

This sequence joins TRBV11-3 and TRBJ1-1; possible D gene TRBD1, 5 bases. V was clipped by 2 bases and J by 3 bases, with 16 bases between them. The CDR3 has 16 amino acids. Germline V gives CDR1 SGHNT, CDR2 YENEEA. The CDR3 region has the DNA TGTGCCAGCAGCTTACGGGCAGGGCGGGATGACACTGAAGCTTTCTTT. This translates into CASSLRAGRDDTEAFF.

The chain links TRBV6-1 to TRBJ2-1; 11 nucleotides match TRBD2. CDR3 length equals 15 residues. From germline, CDR1 is MNHNS and CDR2 SASEGT. Losses at the gene ends were 3 bases for V and 7 bases for J; bases not matched to a gene: 5. CDR3 in DNA: TGTGCCAGCAGTGATCGACTAGCGGGATCTAATGAGCAGTTCTTC. This translates into CASSDRLAGSNEQFF.

The table lists this clone with a few counts. The chain has TRBV28 and TRBJ2-5; 10 bases are shared with TRBD1. This CDR3 has 15 residues. The germline V gene has CDR1 MDHEN and CDR2 SYDVKM. J gave up 2 bases and V 5 bases, and 5 bases lay outside the gene matches. CDR3 amino acids: CASSPPGQGQETQYF. As DNA, the CDR3 is TGTGCCAGCAGTCCCCCGGGACAGGGGCAAGAGACCCAGTACTTC.

The V call is TRBV5-1, the J call TRBJ1-1; TRBD1 matches at 12 bases. Unmatched junction bases numbered 5, after V lost 1 base and J lost 1 base. The CDR3 is made up of 17 amino acids. Looked up from germline, CDR1 is SGHRS and CDR2 is YFSETQ. CDR3 sequence: CASSLRGTGGSNTEAFF. CDR3 bases: TGCGCCAGCAGCTTGCGGGGGACAGGGGGCTCGAACACTGAAGCTTTCTTT.

In its sample, this clone was seen a few times. The rearrangement links TRBV19 to TRBJ1-2; D gene ambiguous. The CDR3 runs 15 residues. Germline CDR1 is LNHDA and CDR2 is SQIVND (reference sequence). Trimming removed 5 bases at V and 8 bases at J, with 21 bases between. In DNA form, the CDR3 reads TGTGCCAGTAGTGATCAAGAACCACTCCCGGAGGGCTACACCTTC. Translated: CASSDQEPLPEGYTF.

The J gene is TRBJ2-5, the V gene TRBV5-5; 9 bases agree with TRBD1. The V segment lost 1 base and the J segment 4 bases; nucleotides outside the gene matches: 5. CDR1 and CDR2 (germline): SGHKS, YYEKEE (reference sequence). This CDR3 comprises 15 residues. The CDR3 DNA reads TGTGCCAGCAGCTTGACGGGACAGGGACGAGAGACCCAGTACTTC. Translated, it gives CASSLTGQGRETQYF.

This rearrangement joins TRBV9 to TRBJ2-2; TRBD2 matches 8 bases. CDR3 length: 15 amino acids. The trim removed 3 bases at V and 6 bases at J, leaving 7 bases unmatched. Looked up from germline, CDR1 is SGDLS and CDR2 is YYNGEE. The CDR3 here is CASSAGREGAGELFF. The DNA for the CDR3 is TGTGCCAGCAGCGCCGGGAGGGAAGGTGCCGGGGAGCTGTTTTTT. The whole variable domain, filled in from reference TRBV9 and TRBJ2-2, reads DSGVTQTPKHLITATGQRVTLRCSPRSGDLSVYWYQQSLDQGLQFLIQYYNGEERAKGNILERFSAQQFPDLHSELNLSSLELGDSALYFCASSAGREGAGELFFGEGSRLTVL.

The chain couples TRBV7-2 to TRBJ2-7, with a weak D call TRBD2 (5 bases). CDR3 length equals 16 residues. From germline, CDR1 is SGHTA and CDR2 FQGNSA. The V end lost 1 base, the J end lost 1 base, and 14 bases lay between the germline ends. The CDR3 protein is CASSLGSLARSYEQYF. The CDR3 nucleotides are TGTGCCAGCAGCTTAGGAAGCCTAGCTAGGTCCTACGAGCAGTACTTC.

CDR3 residues: CSVEGAGAKQGNTEAFF. The DNA for the CDR3 is TGCAGCGTTGAGGGCGCGGGGGCCAAACAGGGGAACACTGAAGCTTTCTTT. This sequence joins TRBV29-1 and TRBJ1-1; a possible D gene is TRBD1 (6 bases). The CDR3 totals 17 residues. Trimming stripped 3 bases from V and 1 base from J, with 21 bases between. The germline V gene encodes CDR1 SQVTM and CDR2 ANQGSEA.

This chain connects TRBV14 to TRBJ1-6; no clear D. Germline CDR1 reads SGHDN; CDR2 reads FVKESK. The CDR3 runs to 14 residues. Trimming stripped 6 bases from V and 10 bases from J, with 16 bases between. CDR3 coding DNA: TGTGCCAGCAGGGGCAGGATGGGCTCCTCACCCCTCCACTTT. Its translation is CASRGRMGSSPLHF.

V is TRBV29-1 and J is TRBJ2-5; no clear D. CDR3 length: 11 residues. The germline CDR1 and CDR2 sequences are SQVTM and ANQGSEA. Between the trimmed V and J ends, which lost 3 bases and 2 bases, there was a span of 4 bases. This CDR3 is CSVERQETQYF. The CDR3 DNA reads TGCAGCGTTGAGAGACAAGAGACCCAGTACTTC. Full variable domain (rest looked up from reference TRBV29-1 and TRBJ2-5): SAVISQKPSRDICQRGTSLTIQCQVDSQVTMMFWYRQQPGQSLTLIATANQGSEATYESGFVIDKFPISRPNLTFSTLTVSNMSPEDSSIYLCSVERQETQYFGPGTRLLVL.

CDR3 DNA: TGTGCCACCATGACGGGGGACACCGGGGAGCTGTTTTTT. As protein: CATMTGDTGELFF. The rearrangement links TRBV28 to TRBJ2-2; D possibly corresponds to TRBD2 (6 bases). V was trimmed by 10 bases and J by 3 bases, leaving 12 bases between them. This CDR3 is built from 13 residues. Germline loops: CDR1 MDHEN, CDR2 SYDVKM. The entire variable domain, with the rest obtained from reference TRBV28 and TRBJ2-2, is as follows: DVKVTQSSRYLVKRTGEKVFLECVQDMDHENMFWYRQDPGLGLRLIYFSYDVKMKEKGDIPEGYSVSREKKERFSLILESASTNQTSMYLCATMTGDTGELFFGEGSRLTVL.

In this sample, this clone turned up a few times. The chain recombines TRBV27 with TRBJ1-1, with 10 bases lining up with TRBD1. The CDR3 runs 17 residues. Germline CDR1 reads MNHEY; CDR2 reads SMNVEV (reference sequence). V was pared by 5 bases and J by 1 base, with 10 bases of the junction left unmatched. In DNA form, the CDR3 reads TGTGCCAGCAGTGCCGACAGGGGGCCAAGGCAGAACACTGAAGCTTTCTTT. This encodes CASSADRGPRQNTEAFF.

The V gene is TRBV30, the J gene TRBJ1-2, with D perhaps TRBD1 (6 bases). V was cut by 7 bases and J by 8 bases, with 17 bases left in between. Germline CDR1 and CDR2: GTSNPN and SVGIG (reference sequence). CDR3 length: 12 amino acids. CDR3 loop: CASIKGGGGYTF. As DNA, the CDR3 is TGTGCCTCGATCAAAGGGGGGGGAGGCTACACCTTC.

The chain couples TRBV5-1 to TRBJ2-7; the match to TRBD2 covers 10 bases. CDR3 length: 15 amino acids. V lost 0 bases to trimming and J lost 5 bases; unmatched junction nucleotides: 5. CDR1 is SGHRS and CDR2 is YFSETQ in the germline V gene. The CDR3 region has the DNA TGCGCCAGCAGCTTGGGGGCTAGCGGGGGTGACGAGCAGTACTTC. It translates to CASSLGASGGDEQYF.

The chain uses TRBV14 and TRBJ2-6, with TRBD1 identical over 7 bases. CDR3 length: 17 amino acids. J was trimmed by 2 bases and V by 4 bases; bases with no gene match: 8. CDR1 is SGHDN and CDR2 is FVKESK in the germline V gene. CDR3: CASSLWTGITGANVLTF. The CDR3 coding sequence is TGTGCCAGCAGCCTCTGGACAGGAATTACTGGGGCCAACGTCCTGACTTTC.

This rearrangement joins TRBV6-5 to TRBJ2-7, with a tentative D call TRBD1 (5 bases). CDR3 length equals 14 residues. CDR1 is MNHEY, CDR2 SVGAGI, per germline. With 5 bases removed from V and 3 bases from J, the gap between germline ends came to 14 bases. The CDR3 protein is CASSEPPGNYEQYF. CDR3 coding DNA: TGTGCCAGCAGTGAACCTCCAGGGAACTACGAGCAGTACTTC.